These 5 T cell receptor beta chains were all obtained from the same sample, sequenced in a study of OX40 agonist ivuxolimab in advanced cancers. Profiled with immunoSEQ multiplex PCR; TCRdb holds only in-frame clones, not every one. Of around 100,000 clones listed, about 88% are singletons. The sample consisted of CD4+ or CD8+ T cells sorted from blood, taken in a trial of the OX40 agonist ivuxolimab. These TCRs come from an adult with an advanced solid tumor such as melanoma, head and neck, liver or kidney cancer.

V gene TRBV29-1 combines with J gene TRBJ2-2; D may be TRBD1 (6 bases). Trimming pared 7 bases from V and 2 bases from J, leaving 14 bases between. Germline V gene data show CDR1 as SQVTM and CDR2 as ANQGSEA. The CDR3 is 14 residues long. CDR3 sequence reads: CSGSQGTNTGELFF. CDR3 DNA: TGCAGCGGGTCGCAGGGGACCAACACCGGGGAGCTGTTTTTT.

J is TRBJ2-1 and V is TRBV28; TRBD2 is a possible D gene (6 bases). The CDR3 is 13 amino acids. The V end lost 4 bases, the J end lost 12 bases, and 16 bases lay between the germline ends. Germline CDR1 MDHEN, CDR2 SYDVKM. CDR3 residues: CASSSTSRRGQFF. The CDR3 bases are TGTGCCAGCAGTTCAACTTCTCGGAGGGGGCAGTTCTTC.

This clone was counted a single time. Other DNA sequences from this sample encode an identical CDR3 as well. For the CDR3, the DNA is TGCAGCGCCAGGCGGGGGGGAGAGACCCAGTACTTC. As protein: CSARRGGETQYF. The V and J genes are TRBV29-1 and TRBJ2-5; 9 nucleotides agree with TRBD2. The CDR3 extends over 12 amino acids. J gave up 4 bases and V 7 bases, and 4 bases lay outside the gene matches. Germline V gene sequence: CDR1 SQVTM, CDR2 ANQGSEA.

This clone occurred a few times. The CDR3 region has the DNA TGTGCCAGTAGTATTTTGGGGAACGAGCAGTACTTC. Translated: CASSILGNEQYF. This chain uses TRBV19 with TRBJ2-7; D not resolved. Germline V gene lookup returns CDR1 LNHDA and CDR2 SQIVND (reference sequence). The CDR3 covers 12 residues. V lost 3 bases to trimming and J lost 5 bases, with 8 bases between them.

CDR3 coding DNA: TGTGCCAGTAGTCCGACGGGGAGCTATGGCTACACCTTC. Its translation: CASSPTGSYGYTF. The V and J genes are TRBV19 and TRBJ1-2; D gene ambiguous. V gave up 5 bases and J gave up 4 bases, with 11 bases separating them. CDR3 length: 13 amino acids. Germline lookup yields CDR1 LNHDA and CDR2 SQIVND (reference sequence).